Listed here is a single T cell receptor (beta chain). As yet, its antigen is unknown. Ranging in age from roughly 6 to 90, the donors were healthy Caucasian individuals from Russia. The data derive from a study of blood T cells in healthy people across ages. Study-wide results and caveats: Relative to aged donors, long-lived donors carried more naive CD4+ cells and displayed higher diversity. Percentage of naive T cells showed a strong correlation with TCR beta diversity.

This CDR3 region has 16 residues. Germline-derived CDR1 and CDR2 are SGDLS and YYNGEE. The V gene lost 4 bases and the J gene lost 12 bases, with 26 bases spanning the gap. Sample-barcoded 5' priming and a J-beta primer mix drove a second PCR of roughly 7 to 11 cycles. TCRdb re-called the 5' RACE reads with MiXCR, one entry per CDR3 protein. The data show about 800,000 distinct CDR3 sequences, with about three fifths seen just once and 22% held by the top ten. The sample taken for sequencing was blood. This sequence originates from a man aged 25 to 40 in good health. The chain uses TRBV9 and TRBJ2-1; perhaps D is TRBD1 or TRBD2 (9 bases each). Here the CDR3 DNA reads TGTGCCAGCAGCCCCTCCCCTAGCGGGACAGGGTCCGGGCAGTTCTTC. This translates into CASSPSPSGTGSGQFF. The variable domain in full, with the rest retrieved from reference TRBV9 and TRBJ2-1, is DSGVTQTPKHLITATGQRVTLRCSPRSGDLSVYWYQQSLDQGLQFLIQYYNGEERAKGNILERFSAQQFPDLHSELNLSSLELGDSALYFCASSPSPSGTGSGQFFGPGTRLTVL.